A single sample is the source of the 23 T cell receptor beta chains below, sequenced in a study of cytomegalovirus exposure and HLA in healthy donors. With 60 Vbeta and 13 Jbeta primers, the PCR was carried out. Measured with immunoSEQ multiplex PCR; TCRdb has only the in-frame clones, and not every one. The table records about 120,000 clones, approximately 80% of them present only once. Sequenced input: PBMCs. Receptors originate from a woman in her sixties in good health and CMV-seropositive.

This clone was detected only once. This chain links TRBV29-1 with TRBJ2-5; D is perhaps TRBD1 (5 bases). This CDR3 is 11 amino acids long. Germline values: CDR1 SQVTM, CDR2 ANQGSEA. V was trimmed by 3 bases and J by 11 bases, leaving 13 bases between them. The CDR3 sequence is CSVDVQGLQYF. CDR3 coding DNA: TGCAGCGTTGATGTTCAGGGCCTACAGTACTTC.

The chain joins TRBV4-1 to TRBJ1-2, with 10 bases aligning to TRBD1. V shed 2 bases, J shed 10 bases, and the junction held 10 bases outside the gene matches. The CDR3 covers 15 residues. Germline V gene sequence: CDR1 MGHRA, CDR2 YSYEKL. CDR3 nucleotides: TGCGCCAGCAGCCAAAAAAAGGGACAGGGGATTCCCTACACCTTC. Translation gives CASSQKKGQGIPYTF.

The chain combines TRBV14 with TRBJ1-2; no firm D call. The germline V and J ends were trimmed by 4 bases and 0 bases, with 3 bases remaining between them. CDR3 length: 12 residues. Germline V gene lookup returns CDR1 SGHDN and CDR2 FVKESK. The DNA for the CDR3 is TGTGCCAGCAGCCCAGCTAACTATGGCTACACCTTC. Residues: CASSPANYGYTF.

The genes are TRBV11-3 and TRBJ2-7; 8 positions match TRBD2. The germline V gene encodes CDR1 SGHNT and CDR2 YENEEA. The V gene end was trimmed by 3 bases and the J gene end by 0 bases; junction bases not matched to a gene: 4. This CDR3 comprises 15 residues. The CDR3 region has the DNA TGTGCCAGCAGCTTTGCGGGAGGCAGCTCCTACGAGCAGTACTTC. It encodes CASSFAGGSSYEQYF.

This clone was picked up a small number of times. The rearrangement joins TRBV5-1 to TRBJ2-7, with 10 bases matching TRBD2. CDR3 length: 15 amino acids. Per the germline V gene, CDR1 is SGHRS and CDR2 is YFSETQ. The V and J ends lost 0 bases and 5 bases, in that order; junction bases with no gene match: 5. The CDR3 sequence is CASSLAPSGSDEQYF. The CDR3 DNA reads as TGCGCCAGCAGCTTGGCTCCTAGCGGGAGTGACGAGCAGTACTTC.

The rearrangement uses TRBV5-1 and TRBJ1-1, with D perhaps matching TRBD1 (5 bases). The CDR3 runs to 15 residues. Germline V lookup: CDR1 SGHRS, CDR2 YFSETQ. Trimming stripped 4 bases from V and 3 bases from J, with 16 bases between. CDR3 nucleotides: TGCGCCAGCAGCCCCGGACGGGGAGGGGACACTGAAGCTTTCTTT. This encodes CASSPGRGGDTEAFF.

The chain has TRBV11-3 and TRBJ2-7; 10 nucleotides line up with TRBD1. V lost 5 bases and J lost 6; bases outside the gene matches: 22. Per the germline V gene, CDR1 is SGHNT and CDR2 is YENEEA. The CDR3 has 19 residues. The CDR3: CASSRSFPTPGQGILEQYF. CDR3 DNA sequence: TGTGCCAGCAGCCGATCATTCCCCACACCGGGACAGGGGATACTCGAGCAGTACTTC.

The chain joins TRBV29-1 to TRBJ2-2; 9 bases agree with TRBD1. The CDR3 covers 18 residues. Germline V gene lookup returns CDR1 SQVTM and CDR2 ANQGSEA. V shed 7 bases and J 0 bases; nucleotides not matched to a gene: 15. The CDR3 DNA sequence: TGCAGCGCCCTGGGACAGGGAGGTTTTGGAGCGAACACCGGGGAGCTGTTTTTT. It yields the protein CSALGQGGFGANTGELFF.

The chain employs TRBV11-2 and TRBJ2-1; 11 nucleotides match TRBD2. The CDR3 spans 18 residues. Trimming cost V 2 bases and J 8 bases; bases outside gene matches: 14. Germline lookup yields CDR1 SGHAT and CDR2 FQNNGV. The CDR3 region has the DNA TGTGCCAGCAGCTTACAGGGGTCGGGGCTAGCGGGAGGCTATGAGCAGTTCTTC. It translates to CASSLQGSGLAGGYEQFF.

This sequence joins TRBV2 and TRBJ2-5, with TRBD1 identical over 8 bases. The CDR3 loop spans 18 amino acids. V lost 6 bases and J lost 4; bases outside the gene matches: 19. The germline V gene encodes CDR1 SNHLY and CDR2 FYNNEI. This CDR3 is CASSSAKKTGVLRETQYF. CDR3 nucleotide sequence: TGTGCCAGCAGCTCGGCCAAAAAGACAGGGGTTCTGAGAGAGACCCAGTACTTC.

The gene calls are TRBV5-1 and TRBJ2-7; 9 bases are shared with TRBD1. Per the germline V gene, CDR1 is SGHRS and CDR2 is YFSETQ. This CDR3 has 15 amino acids. The V and J ends lost 3 bases and 3 bases, in that order; junction bases with no gene match: 7. The CDR3 loop is CASSSGQGPDYEQYF. Written as DNA, the CDR3 is TGCGCCAGCAGCTCCGGACAGGGGCCCGACTACGAGCAGTACTTC. Drawing the rest from reference TRBV5-1 and TRBJ2-7, the complete variable domain is KAGVTQTPRYLIKTRGQQVTLSCSPISGHRSVSWYQQTPGQGLQFLFEYFSETQRNKGNFPGRFSGRQFSNSRSEMNVSTLELGDSALYLCASSSGQGPDYEQYFGPGTRLTVT.

J is TRBJ2-7 and V is TRBV6-5, with D unresolved. Germline V lookup: CDR1 MNHEY, CDR2 SVGAGI. The V gene lost 6 bases and the J gene lost 2 bases, with 8 bases spanning the gap. The CDR3 loop spans 12 amino acids. The CDR3 region has the DNA TGTGCCAGCAGCCAACAGACCTACGAGCAGTACTTC. Its translation is CASSQQTYEQYF.

The gene calls are TRBV27 and TRBJ2-1, with 11 bases identical to TRBD2. Unmatched junction bases numbered 11, after V lost 11 bases and J lost 2 bases. This CDR3 spans 16 amino acids. Germline V gene sequence: CDR1 MNHEY, CDR2 SMNVEV (reference sequence). The DNA for the CDR3 is TGTGCCGGCCGACCCTTAGCGGGAGGGGCCTACAATGAGCAGTTCTTC. Protein sequence: CAGRPLAGGAYNEQFF.

This chain uses TRBV11-2 with TRBJ1-5; D may be TRBD1 (5 bases). V was trimmed by 2 bases and J by 9 bases, leaving 14 bases between them. Germline V gene sequence: CDR1 SGHAT, CDR2 FQNNGV. The CDR3 has 14 amino acids. This CDR3 reads CASSLFVGQGPQHF. CDR3 nucleotides: TGTGCCAGCAGCTTATTCGTGGGGCAGGGGCCCCAGCATTTT.

J is TRBJ2-3 and V is TRBV7-9; no reliable D call. Germline CDR1 reads SEHNR; CDR2 reads FQNEAQ (reference sequence). V shed 2 bases and J shed 0 bases, with 12 bases lying between them. The CDR3 has 16 residues. CDR3 coding DNA: TGTGCCAGCAGCTTATTTGCAGGCCCCAGCACAGATACGCAGTATTTT. It encodes CASSLFAGPSTDTQYF. Combining the CDR3 with reference TRBV7-9 and TRBJ2-3 gives the whole variable domain DTGVSQNPRHKITKRGQNVTFRCDPISEHNRLYWYRQTLGQGPEFLTYFQNEAQLEKSRLLSDRFSAERPKGSFSTLEIQRTEQGDSAMYLCASSLFAGPSTDTQYFGPGTRLTVL.

J is TRBJ2-1 and V is TRBV4-1; 10 bases align to TRBD2. Germline lookup yields CDR1 MGHRA and CDR2 YSYEKL. This CDR3 spans 17 amino acids. J gave up 13 bases and V 3 bases, and 18 bases lay outside the gene matches. As DNA, the CDR3 is TGCGCCAGCAGCCACCCAAACGGAGCGGGAGGGCGGGCCACACAGTTCTTC. Amino acids: CASSHPNGAGGRATQFF.

The chain recombines TRBV5-1 with TRBJ2-3, with D maybe TRBD2 (7 bases). Trimming cost V 6 bases and J 6 bases, with 17 bases left between them. The CDR3 sequence is 14 residues long. Germline CDR1 and CDR2: SGHRS and YFSETQ. The CDR3 here is CASTMGGASDTQYF. Here the CDR3 DNA reads TGCGCCAGCACTATGGGGGGGGCCTCCGATACGCAGTATTTT.

CDR3: CASSPSLGSTGELFF. The CDR3 DNA follows: TGTGCCAGCTCACCATCGTTGGGGAGCACCGGGGAGCTGTTTTTT. This rearrangement joins TRBV18 to TRBJ2-2; TRBD2 might be the D (5 bases). The length of the CDR3 is 15 residues. CDR1 is KGHSH and CDR2 is LQKENI in the germline V gene. V lost 2 bases, J lost 4 bases, and 11 bases lay in between.

Turning to this clone: Sequence at one end of the junction differs from germline and may be a read error. The chain couples TRBV13 to TRBJ2-1; the D gene is possibly TRBD1 (7 bases). Germline-derived CDR1 and CDR2 are PRHDT and FYEKMQ (reference sequence). The CDR3 covers 16 residues. DNA of the CDR3: TGTGCCGGCAGCATCTTTCCAGGGGGGTCCTACAATGAGCAGTTCTTC. Protein sequence: CAGSIFPGGSYNEQFF.

This rearrangement joins TRBV2 to TRBJ2-1, with 8 bases fitting TRBD2. CDR1 and CDR2 (germline): SNHLY, FYNNEI. V shed 4 bases and J 3 bases; nucleotides not matched to a gene: 8. The CDR3 is made up of 16 amino acids. The CDR3 reads CASSGVGTRFYNEQFF. The CDR3 DNA reads TGTGCCAGCAGTGGGGTAGGGACTAGGTTCTACAATGAGCAGTTCTTC. Combining the CDR3 with reference TRBV2 and TRBJ2-1 gives the whole variable domain EPEVTQTPSHQVTQMGQEVILRCVPISNHLYFYWYRQILGQKVEFLVSFYNNEISEKSEIFDDQFSVERPDGSNFTLKIRSTKLEDSAMYFCASSGVGTRFYNEQFFGPGTRLTVL.

This clone has a single count. This rearrangement joins TRBV6-1 to TRBJ1-2; TRBD1 aligns across 7 bases. The CDR3 runs to 16 residues. Germline CDR1 is MNHNS and CDR2 is SASEGT. Germline trimming cut 4 bases from V and 6 bases from J; bases unmatched to any gene: 14. The CDR3 DNA sequence: TGTGCCAGCAGTGCGACGACAGGGATAGGGTGGAATGGCTACACCTTC. Its protein product is CASSATTGIGWNGYTF.

A few counts support this clone. The chain employs TRBV29-1 and TRBJ2-7, with TRBD1 matching over 8 bases. This CDR3 comprises 16 residues. V lost 1 base, J lost 4 bases, and 12 bases stayed unmatched. Per the germline V gene, CDR1 is SQVTM and CDR2 is ANQGSEA. The CDR3 nucleotides read TGCAGCGTTGAAGGCATGACAGGGGCTTTCGGGTACGAGCAGTACTTC. Its translation: CSVEGMTGAFGYEQYF.

The rearrangement links TRBV5-1 to TRBJ2-5; D might be TRBD1 (6 bases). Per the germline V gene, CDR1 is SGHRS and CDR2 is YFSETQ. The CDR3 has 15 residues. The V and J ends lost 3 bases and 2 bases respectively, with 14 bases between them. CDR3: CASSSGQITQETQYF. The CDR3 DNA reads as TGCGCCAGCAGCTCAGGACAGATCACACAAGAGACCCAGTACTTC.